This T cell receptor (beta chain) originates from a study of blood T cell repertoires in COVID-19. The CDR3 is 16 amino acids. Trimming stripped 0 bases from V and 3 bases from J, with 15 bases between. The germline CDR1 and CDR2 sequences are SGHVS and FQNEAQ. Per the original methods: Reference gene primers were amplified, and this amplification served to estimate nucleated cell counts. Data came from immunoSEQ multiplex PCR; TCRdb stores just in-frame clones and leaves some out. V, J and clone size are taken as reported in that table, and D and trimming were inferred from the DNA itself. The sample records some 180,000 clones, 84% being singletons. There are a few counts of this clone. The study assigned cohorts using participant-reported clinical history.

The TCR sequence derives from a woman aged 25 to 39 who had been exposed to COVID-19. This chain joins TRBV7-8 and TRBJ2-7; tentatively, D is TRBD1 (6 bases). Source material: PBMCs or T cells enriched from blood (not recorded which). The chain's CDR3 is CASSLAGTPLFYEQYF. The CDR3 coding sequence is TGTGCCAGCAGCTTAGCGGGGACACCTCTCTTCTACGAGCAGTACTTC.